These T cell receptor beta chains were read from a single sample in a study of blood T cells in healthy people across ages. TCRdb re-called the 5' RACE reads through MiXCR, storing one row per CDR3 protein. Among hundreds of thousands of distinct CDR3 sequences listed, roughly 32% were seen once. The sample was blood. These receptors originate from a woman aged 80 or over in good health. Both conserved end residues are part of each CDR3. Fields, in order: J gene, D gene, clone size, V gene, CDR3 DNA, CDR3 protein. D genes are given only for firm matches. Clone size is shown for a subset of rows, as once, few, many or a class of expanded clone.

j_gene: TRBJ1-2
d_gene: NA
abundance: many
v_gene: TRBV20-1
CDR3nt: TGCAGTGCTAGAGATCGATCGACGGCCGTCTCCTATGGCTACACCTTC
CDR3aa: CSARDRSTAVSYGYTF

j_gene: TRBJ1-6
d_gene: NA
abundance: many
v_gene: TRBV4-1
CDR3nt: TGCGCCAGCAGCCCCCGGGACGGAAATTCACCCCTCCACTTT
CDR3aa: CASSPRDGNSPLHF

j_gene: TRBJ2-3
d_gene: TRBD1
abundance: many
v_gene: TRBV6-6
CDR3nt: TGTGCCATCCATTCGGGACAGGGGACAGATACGCAGTATTTT
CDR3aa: CAIHSGQGTDTQYF

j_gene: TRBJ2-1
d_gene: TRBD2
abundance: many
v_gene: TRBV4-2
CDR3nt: TGTGCCAGCAGCCAAGATAGGGGGCTACTAGCGGGGGCGAATGAGCAGTTCTTC
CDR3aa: CASSQDRGLLAGANEQFF

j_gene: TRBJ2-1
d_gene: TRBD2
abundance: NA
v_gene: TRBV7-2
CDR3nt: TGTGCCAGCAGCTTAGCTACTAGCGGGGGTGGAGGGTTTGAGCAGTTCTTC
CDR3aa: CASSLATSGGGGFEQFF

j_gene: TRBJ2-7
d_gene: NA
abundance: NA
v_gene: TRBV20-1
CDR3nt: TGCAGTGCCAGAGGGGGGGACAGGTCCTACGAGCAGTACTTC
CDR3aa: CSARGGDRSYEQYF

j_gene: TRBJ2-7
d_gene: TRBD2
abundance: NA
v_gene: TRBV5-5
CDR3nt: TGTGCCAGGGGGCGGCGGGAGAGCTCCTACGAGCAGTACTTC
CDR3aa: CARGRRESSYEQYF

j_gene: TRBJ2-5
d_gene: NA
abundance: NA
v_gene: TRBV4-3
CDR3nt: TGCGCCAGCAGCCAAGGCCCGGCGGTACAAGAGACCCAGTACTTC
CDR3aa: CASSQGPAVQETQYF

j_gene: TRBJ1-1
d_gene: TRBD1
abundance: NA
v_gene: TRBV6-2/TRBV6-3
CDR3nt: TGTGCCAGCAGCATCACCGGGACAGGGGGATTTTTTGCTGAAGCTTTCTTT
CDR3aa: CASSITGTGGFFAEAFF

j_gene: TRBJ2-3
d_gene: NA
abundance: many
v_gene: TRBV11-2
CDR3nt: TGTGCCAGCAGCCCGACCTTGGATACGCAGTATTTT
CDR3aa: CASSPTLDTQYF

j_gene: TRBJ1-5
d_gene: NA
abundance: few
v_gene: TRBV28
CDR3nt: TGTGCCAGCAGTTTTTTGGGGGCCCCTCAGCCCCAGCATTTT
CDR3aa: CASSFLGAPQPQHF

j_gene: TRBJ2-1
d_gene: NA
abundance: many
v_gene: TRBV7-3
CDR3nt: TGTGCCAGCAGCGCCCTGGTGAGGGATGAGCAGTTCTTC
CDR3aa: CASSALVRDEQFF

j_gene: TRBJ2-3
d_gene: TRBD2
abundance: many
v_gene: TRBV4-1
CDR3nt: TGCGCCAGCAGCCAAGATCAACTAGCGGGGGGCCTAGATACGCAGTATTTT
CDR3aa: CASSQDQLAGGLDTQYF

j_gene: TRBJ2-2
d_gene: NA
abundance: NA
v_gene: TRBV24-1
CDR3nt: TGTGCCACCAGTGAGTGGGGGAACACCGGGGAGCCGTTTTTT
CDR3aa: CATSEWGNTGEPFF

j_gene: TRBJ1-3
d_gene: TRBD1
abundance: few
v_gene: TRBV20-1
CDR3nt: TGCAGTGCTGCGGACAGGGCCAACGGAAACACCATATATTTT
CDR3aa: CSAADRANGNTIYF

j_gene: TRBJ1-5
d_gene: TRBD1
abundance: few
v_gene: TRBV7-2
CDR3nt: TGTGCCAGCAGCTGGGACAGGGGAAGCAATCAGCCCCAGCATTTT
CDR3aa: CASSWDRGSNQPQHF

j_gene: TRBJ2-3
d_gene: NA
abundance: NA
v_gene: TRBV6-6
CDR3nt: TGTGCCAGCAGTTACCGTTCGCCAGATACGCAGTATTTT
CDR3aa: CASSYRSPDTQYF

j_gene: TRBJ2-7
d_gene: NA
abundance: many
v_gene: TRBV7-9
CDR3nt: TGTGCCAGCACCCCTCAGCGACACGAGCAGTACTTC
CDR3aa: CASTPQRHEQYF

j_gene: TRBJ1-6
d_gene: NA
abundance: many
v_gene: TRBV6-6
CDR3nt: TGTGCCAGCAGTTACCTCGGGGTATATTCACCCCTCCACTTT
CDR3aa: CASSYLGVYSPLHF

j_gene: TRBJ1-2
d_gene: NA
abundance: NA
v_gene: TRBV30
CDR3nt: TGTGCCTGGAGTGTCGGAGGCAGCAGAAACTATGGCTACACCTTC
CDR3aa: CAWSVGGSRNYGYTF

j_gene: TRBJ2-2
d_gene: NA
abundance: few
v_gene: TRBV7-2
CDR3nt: TGTGCCAGCAGCTTACTCGGTCAAGCGGTCGGGGAGCTGTTTTTT
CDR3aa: CASSLLGQAVGELFF

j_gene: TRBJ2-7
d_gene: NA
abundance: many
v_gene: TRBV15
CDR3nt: TGTGCCACCAGTCTTTCTGGCCCCTACGAGCAGTACTTC
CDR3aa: CATSLSGPYEQYF

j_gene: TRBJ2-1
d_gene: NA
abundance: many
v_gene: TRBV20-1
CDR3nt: TGCAGTGCTAGGGAGAATCTCCATGAGCAGTTCTTC
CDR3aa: CSARENLHEQFF

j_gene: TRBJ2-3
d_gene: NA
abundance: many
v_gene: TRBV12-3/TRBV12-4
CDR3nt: TGTGCCAGCACCCCAGGGGCGGGGGATGCAGATACGCAGTATTTT
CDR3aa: CASTPGAGDADTQYF

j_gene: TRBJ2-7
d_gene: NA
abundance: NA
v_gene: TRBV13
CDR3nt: TGTGCCAGCAGCTTGACGGCCCGGGCCCGCGAGCAGTACTTC
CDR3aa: CASSLTARAREQYF

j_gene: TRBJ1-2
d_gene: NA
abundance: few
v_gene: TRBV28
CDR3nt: TGTGCCAGCAGCAGAATTAACTATGGCTACACCTTC
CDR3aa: CASSRINYGYTF

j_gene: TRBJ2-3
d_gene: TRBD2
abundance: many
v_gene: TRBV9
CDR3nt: TGTGCCAGCAGCCTAAGACTAGCGGGGGGCAGAGATACGCAGTATTTT
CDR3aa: CASSLRLAGGRDTQYF

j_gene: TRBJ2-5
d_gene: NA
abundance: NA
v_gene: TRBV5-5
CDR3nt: TGTGCCAGCAGTTTACAGGATAATGAGCAGTACTTC
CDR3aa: CASSLQDNEQYF

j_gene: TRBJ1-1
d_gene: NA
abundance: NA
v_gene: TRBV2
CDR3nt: TGTGCCAGCAGGGACAATCAAGTGGGCACTGAAGCTTTCTTT
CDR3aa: CASRDNQVGTEAFF

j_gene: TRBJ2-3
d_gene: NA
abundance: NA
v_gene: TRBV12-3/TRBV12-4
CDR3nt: TGTGCCAGCAGAGTGACCACAGATACGCAGTATTTT
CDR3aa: CASRVTTDTQYF

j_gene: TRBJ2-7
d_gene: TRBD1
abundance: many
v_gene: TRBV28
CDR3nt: TGTGCCATCAGGGATTCCCGGGACAGGGGCCACGAGCAGTACTTC
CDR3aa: CAIRDSRDRGHEQYF

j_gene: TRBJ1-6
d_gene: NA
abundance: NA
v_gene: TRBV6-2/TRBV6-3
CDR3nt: TGTGCCAGCAGTTCGGAAAGAGGCGGGAATTCACCCCTCCACTTT
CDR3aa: CASSSERGGNSPLHF

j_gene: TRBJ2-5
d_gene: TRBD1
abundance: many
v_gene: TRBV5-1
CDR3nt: TGTGCCAGCAGCTTAGGGACAGCACAAGAGACCCAGTACTTC
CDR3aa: CASSLGTAQETQYF

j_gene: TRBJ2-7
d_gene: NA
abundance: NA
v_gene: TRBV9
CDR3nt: TGTGCCAGCAGTGCAGGTATTAGCTCCTACGAGCAGTACTTC
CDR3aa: CASSAGISSYEQYF

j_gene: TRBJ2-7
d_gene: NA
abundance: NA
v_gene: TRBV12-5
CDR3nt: TGTGCTAGTGGTTTGGTACCTGGCGGGGAGCAGTACTTC
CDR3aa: CASGLVPGGEQYF

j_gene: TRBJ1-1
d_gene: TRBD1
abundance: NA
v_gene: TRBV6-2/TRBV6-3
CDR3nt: TGTGCCAGCAGGTACAGGGGGGGCACTGAAGCTTTCTTT
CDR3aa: CASRYRGGTEAFF

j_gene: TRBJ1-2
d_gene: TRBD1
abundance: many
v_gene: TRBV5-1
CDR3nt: TGCGCCAGCAGCGCAGGGACAGCCCGAGGCTACACCTTC
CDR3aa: CASSAGTARGYTF

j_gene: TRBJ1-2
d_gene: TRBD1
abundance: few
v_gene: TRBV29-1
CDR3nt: TGCAGCGTTCCGACAGGGTGTTATGGCTACACCTTC
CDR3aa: CSVPTGCYGYTF

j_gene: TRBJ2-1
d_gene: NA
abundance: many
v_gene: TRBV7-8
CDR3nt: TGTGCCAGCAGCTTAGCTGGTTGGCAGGGATACAATGAGCAGTTCTTC
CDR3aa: CASSLAGWQGYNEQFF

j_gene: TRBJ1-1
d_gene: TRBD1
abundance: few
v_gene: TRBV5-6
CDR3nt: TGTGCCAGCAGCTCGGACAGGGCTTGGACTGAAGCTTTCTTT
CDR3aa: CASSSDRAWTEAFF

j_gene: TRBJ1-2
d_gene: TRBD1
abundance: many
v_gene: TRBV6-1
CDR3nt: TGTGCCAGCAGTGAGCACAGGGGGCTACCCTATGGCTACACCTTC
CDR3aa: CASSEHRGLPYGYTF

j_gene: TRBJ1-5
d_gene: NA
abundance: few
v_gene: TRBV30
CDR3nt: TGTGCCTGGAGCCCGGGGGGAGAGCCCCAGCATTTT
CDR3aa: CAWSPGGEPQHF